A selection of T cell receptor beta chains follows, all from one sample in a study of T cells in Graves' hyperthyroidism and ophthalmopathy. One entry per CDR3 protein results from TCRdb running MiXCR on the multiplex PCR reads. This table has fewer than 900,000 distinct CDR3 sequences, around 15% appearing once. The sample was blood. The receptors shown here come from a young man with Graves' hyperthyroidism. The CDR3 runs from the conserved cysteine through the conserved F or W. A D gene is named only where the DNA matches it firmly. Expanded clones are given a class, and other clones once, few, many or no size at all.

TRBV11-2,TRBJ2-6,many,17,NA,CASSLDGWVVGANVLTF,TGTGCCAGCAGCTTAGACGGGTGGGTCGTTGGGGCCAACGTCCTGACTTTC
TRBV29-1,TRBJ1-1,few,13,NA,CSVALQLNTEAFF,TGCAGCGTTGCATTACAGCTGAACACTGAAGCTTTCTTT
TRBV6-1,TRBJ2-7,many,16,NA,CASSEAGSRGVNEQYF,TGTGCCAGCAGTGAAGCAGGTAGTAGGGGAGTAAACGAGCAGTACTTC
TRBV28,TRBJ2-7,many,14,NA,CASSFSGGHYEQYF,TGTGCCAGCAGTTTTTCGGGTGGGCACTACGAGCAGTACTTC
TRBV20-1,TRBJ2-7,NA,16,NA,CSAASGPGEIDDEQYF,TGCAGTGCTGCCAGCGGGCCGGGAGAGATAGATGACGAGCAGTACTTC
TRBV7-9,TRBJ1-2,many,12,NA,CASSSQRGGYTF,TGTGCCAGCAGCTCACAGCGAGGTGGCTACACCTTC
TRBV7-2,TRBJ1-2,few,14,NA,CASSFNRDVYGYTF,TGTGCCAGCAGTTTTAACAGGGACGTCTATGGCTACACCTTC
TRBV3-1,TRBJ2-7,many,14,NA,CASSPRQASYEQYF,TGTGCCAGCAGCCCCCGACAGGCTAGCTACGAGCAGTACTTC
TRBV7-9,TRBJ2-3,many,14,NA,CASSLGAEADTQYF,TGTGCCAGCAGCTTAGGGGCTGAGGCAGATACGCAGTATTTT
TRBV9,TRBJ2-6,few,15,NA,CASSVGGAGANVLTF,TGTGCCAGCAGCGTAGGAGGGGCAGGGGCCAACGTCCTGACTTTC
TRBV20-1,TRBJ1-1,many,13,NA,CSARGGGGTEAFF,TGCAGTGCTAGAGGGGGAGGAGGCACTGAAGCTTTCTTT
TRBV7-3,TRBJ2-3,few,15,NA,CASSLIYSGTDTQYF,TGTGCCAGCAGCTTAATTTACTCGGGCACAGATACGCAGTATTTT
TRBV28,TRBJ1-2,NA,14,NA,CASRGGGSNYGYTF,TGTGCCAGCAGGGGGGGGGGCTCCAACTATGGCTACACCTTC
TRBV19,TRBJ2-2,few,14,NA,CASSISVNTGELFF,TGTGCCAGTAGTATCTCGGTAAACACCGGGGAGCTGTTTTTT
TRBV11-2,TRBJ2-1,few,14,NA,CASSSTRGVGEQFF,TGTGCCAGCAGCTCCACTAGAGGGGTGGGTGAGCAGTTCTTC
TRBV9,TRBJ2-1,NA,16,NA,CASSEDHRVGDNEQFF,TGTGCCAGCAGCGAAGACCATAGGGTTGGTGACAATGAGCAGTTCTTC
TRBV28,TRBJ2-7,few,14,NA,CASLPEGFTYEQYF,TGTGCCAGCCTTCCCGAAGGGTTCACCTACGAGCAGTACTTC
TRBV12-3/TRBV12-4,TRBJ2-5,NA,15,NA,CASSPPLWETETQYF,TGTGCCAGCAGTCCGCCGCTTTGGGAGACCGAGACCCAGTACTTC
TRBV2,TRBJ2-7,many,16,NA,CASRGTGISSSYEQYF,TGTGCCAGCAGGGGAACAGGGATTAGTAGCTCCTACGAGCAGTACTTC
TRBV4-1,TRBJ1-4,NA,16,TRBD1,CASSLTTDRGPEKLFF,TGCGCCAGCAGCCTGACCACTGACAGGGGGCCTGAAAAACTGTTTTTT
TRBV13,TRBJ1-2,many,15,NA,CASSAQTGPGDGYTF,TGTGCCAGCAGCGCCCAGACAGGACCCGGAGATGGCTACACCTTC
TRBV11-3,TRBJ2-7,NA,19,TRBD2,CASSLDSAGGPPLSYEQYF,TGTGCCAGCAGCTTAGATTCAGCGGGAGGGCCTCCCCTCTCCTACGAGCAGTACTTC
TRBV5-1,TRBJ2-7,many,14,NA,CASSLAEVGYEQYF,TGCGCCAGCAGCTTGGCCGAGGTCGGCTACGAGCAGTACTTC
TRBV20-1,TRBJ2-2,NA,14,NA,CSAPGRANTGELFF,TGCAGTGCTCCCGGACGCGCTAACACCGGGGAGCTGTTTTTT
TRBV11-3,TRBJ1-1,NA,12,NA,CASRGGRGEAFF,TGTGCCAGCAGGGGGGGCCGGGGTGAAGCTTTCTTT
TRBV18,TRBJ2-7,NA,13,NA,CVSSRGTAYEQYF,TGTGTCAGCTCACGGGGGACAGCGTACGAGCAGTACTTC
TRBV12-3/TRBV12-4,TRBJ2-5,many,14,TRBD2,CASSFVAGGETQYF,TGTGCCAGCAGTTTCGTAGCGGGAGGAGAGACCCAGTACTTC
TRBV27,TRBJ1-1,few,14,NA,CASSLTNMNTEAFF,TGTGCCAGCAGTTTAACCAACATGAACACTGAAGCTTTCTTT
TRBV29-1,TRBJ2-7,many,15,TRBD1,CSVEGSGQGTYEQYF,TGCAGCGTTGAGGGCTCGGGACAGGGGACCTACGAGCAGTACTTC
TRBV20-1,TRBJ2-5,many,13,NA,CSATPPGRETQYF,TGCAGTGCCACCCCCCCGGGGAGGGAGACCCAGTACTTC
TRBV2,TRBJ2-6,many,13,NA,CASEEAGANVLTF,TGTGCCAGCGAGGAGGCTGGGGCCAACGTCCTGACTTTC
TRBV5-8,TRBJ2-3,many,15,TRBD2,CASSLGLAGGPGQYF,TGTGCCAGCAGCTTGGGACTAGCGGGAGGGCCAGGGCAGTATTTT
TRBV27,TRBJ2-1,few,17,TRBD2,CASSFWFGTRGYNEQFF,TGTGCCAGCAGTTTTTGGTTCGGGACTAGAGGGTACAATGAGCAGTTCTTC
TRBV7-8,TRBJ2-5,few,15,NA,CASSLWVSGQKTQYF,TGTGCCAGCAGCTTATGGGTTAGCGGCCAAAAGACCCAGTACTTC
TRBV6-6,TRBJ2-7,few,14,NA,CASSYSAGAHEQYF,TGTGCCAGCAGTTACTCAGCCGGGGCCCACGAGCAGTACTTC
TRBV6-1,TRBJ2-7,NA,11,NA,CASASNYEQYF,TGTGCCAGCGCTTCGAACTACGAGCAGTACTTC
TRBV9,TRBJ1-2,NA,13,NA,CASSVGESYGYTF,TGTGCCAGCAGCGTAGGAGAAAGCTATGGCTACACCTTC
TRBV7-2,TRBJ1-5,NA,15,NA,CASSLDPSGNQPQHF,TGTGCCAGCAGCTTAGACCCCTCGGGGAATCAGCCCCAGCATTTT
TRBV6-1,TRBJ2-5,many,17,TRBD2,CASSRIGTSGRIKTQYF,TGTGCCAGCAGTCGAATAGGGACTAGCGGGAGAATCAAGACCCAGTACTTC
TRBV10-3,TRBJ2-3,NA,14,TRBD2,CAIREGTTTDTQYF,TGTGCCATCAGGGAAGGGACTACCACAGATACGCAGTATTTT
TRBV24-1,TRBJ2-2,few,17,NA,CATSDPSTGTNTGELFF,TGTGCCACCAGTGATCCTTCGACGGGGACGAACACCGGGGAGCTGTTTTTT
TRBV7-2,TRBJ1-1,NA,14,NA,CASSLSPGRGEAFF,TGTGCCAGCAGCTTATCGCCGGGGCGCGGTGAAGCTTTCTTT
TRBV10-3,TRBJ2-5,few,17,TRBD2,CAISRTSGGSWQETQYF,TGTGCCATCAGCCGGACTAGCGGGGGCAGTTGGCAAGAGACCCAGTACTTC
TRBV20-1,TRBJ2-7,NA,15,TRBD2,CSALSSGRGGYEQYF,TGCAGTGCCCTCTCCAGCGGGAGGGGGGGCTACGAGCAGTACTTC
TRBV7-3,TRBJ2-1,few,17,TRBD2,CASSPKAGGIPYNEQFF,TGTGCCAGCAGCCCAAAGGCGGGAGGAATCCCCTACAATGAGCAGTTCTTC
TRBV24-1,TRBJ2-1,few,15,NA,CATSDLGNSYNEQFF,TGTGCCACCAGTGATTTGGGGAATTCTTACAATGAGCAGTTCTTC
TRBV6-1,TRBJ2-7,NA,15,NA,CASKKVETAYYEQYF,TGTGCCAGCAAAAAGGTTGAGACAGCCTACTACGAGCAGTACTTC
TRBV7-2,TRBJ2-7,many,14,NA,CASSLFTASYEQYF,TGTGCCAGCAGCTTATTCACAGCCTCCTACGAGCAGTACTTC